The sequence of this TCR beta chain was determined in a study of radiation and T cells in renal cell carcinoma (dated by TCRdb to 2020 to 2021). Study-wide context: In total, roughly 51 samples underwent TCR beta sequencing: about 26 tumors plus 27 peripheral blood samples. In the 40 to 60 samples combined, fewer than 5 million unique CDR3 nucleotide sequences were found, encoding 2 million to 3 million unique CDR3 amino acid sequences. The final blood draw was performed at 4 weeks after radiation, at the same time as nephrectomy.

This clone showed up just once. Its antigen remains undetermined. It has no much larger one-base neighbor in the sample; base qualities were not kept. The label giving this sample's time point can be read as: blood 4 weeks post-SBRT, at nephrectomy. The treatment or condition label of this sample denotes: 15 Gy SBRT to primary tumor, nephrectomy 4 weeks later. Samples came from a clinical trial, in which primary renal cell carcinomas received 15 Gy stereotactic body radiation therapy followed by nephrectomy 4 weeks later. To follow tumor-enriched clonotypes, peripheral blood was collected serially from radiation-treated patients at baseline and again at 2 weeks and 4 weeks after SBRT. Every patient had renal cell carcinoma of clear cell pathology. Genomic DNA for TCR sequencing was prepared using the QIAamp DNA Blood Mini Kit (Qiagen). The analyses included only samples that passed all quality control checks.

TCR beta libraries were generated from genomic DNA with the immunoSEQ kit, following the manufacturer's recommendations. To prepare libraries, a first multiplex PCR with proprietary primers was run, followed by a second PCR that added unique barcodes, and a bead cleanup was done after each round. A positive control reaction and a negative control reaction, both provided in the kit, were run with every batch of samples. The final libraries underwent checking on an Agilent 4200 TapeStation D1000 ScreenTape, volumetric pooling, and quantification by qPCR. Sequencing was performed on an Illumina NextSeq500 using a MidOutput 150-cycle cartridge, with 156 Read1 cycles, 15 Index1 cycles, and the kit custom primers. The pooled library was loaded at 0.85 to 1 pM, with a roughly 19% PhiX control spiked in. In the authors' own workflow: The vendor-processed data were analyzed in R, and a clonotype was defined as all T cells that share the same CDR3 nucleotide sequence. For clone abundance analyses, frequencies were normalized to the 10,000 most abundant clones per sample. Public T cell clones, which averaged fewer than five per sample, were excluded before analysis. Tumor-enriched clonotypes and baseline blood-enriched clonotypes were defined as those with an abundance difference of at least 32-fold between compartments. A beta-binomial differential abundance model was applied to find clonotypes that expanded or contracted between blood time points. Similarity between tumor and blood repertoires was quantified using the Baroni-Urbani and Buser coefficient, and groups were compared with two-tailed Wilcoxon tests in R. Sourced from immuneACCESS, this table was stored by TCRdb with only in-frame sequences that have V and J called. A share of the clones is absent; for the studies checked, an unresolved V gene accounts for under half, and the remainder has no known explanation. V, J and clone size are those of that table, while D and trimming were read from the DNA. The sample table records 130,000 to 150,000 clones; roughly 90% of these occur just once. The ten largest clonotypes hold around a sixth of the sample.

V is pruned by 6 bases and J by 5 bases, leaving 5 bases of the junction without a gene match. Reading from cysteine to phenylalanine, the CDR3 counts 15 amino acids. CDR3 DNA is the only sequence kept; it has 45 bases, read in frame from the first base. CDR1 and CDR2, looked up from the germline V gene, are ENHRY and SYGVKD. Summary of the overall study and its limitations: Because pretreatment tumor biopsies were not available, the baseline intratumoral presence of clonotypes could not be determined. Tracking of blood repertoire dynamics stopped at roughly 4 weeks after treatment, with no follow-up past that point. Effects of radiation dose or scheduling on the TCR repertoire could not be addressed with the single-armed trial design. In blood, the top tumor clonotypes increased between baseline and 2 weeks post-radiation and then shrank by 4 weeks, which suggests that tumor-resident clones expanded only transiently.

Recombination linked TRBV10-3 to TRBJ2-2, and 11 junctional nucleotides match TRBD2. The starting material was blood, obtained from a patient whose treatment included radiotherapy and nephrectomy. This receptor was obtained from a woman between 50 and 59 years old with renal cell carcinoma. The DNA reads TGTGCCATCAGCGGGACTAGCGGAACAACCGGGGAGCTGTTTTTT. It specifies CAISGTSGTTGELFF.